This T cell receptor beta chain was recorded in a study of blood T cell repertoires in COVID-19. CDR3 length equals 14 residues. Trimming took 2 bases from V and 8 from J, leaving 13 bases between them. Germline assignment: CDR1 MNHNY and CDR2 SVGAGI (reference sequence). In the authors' workflow: Amplification of reference gene primers provided the estimated nucleated cell counts. The data were produced by immunoSEQ multiplex PCR, yet TCRdb's version contains in-frame clones alone and is incomplete. Clone size and the V and J calls come from that table; the DNA yielded D and trimming. Among tens of thousands of clones listed, about 76% were seen once.

The rearrangement links TRBV6-6 to TRBJ2-1; D is possibly TRBD1 (5 bases). Sequenced sample: peripheral blood. This TCR was recovered from an older man with active or convalescent COVID-19. The CDR3 nucleotides are TGTGCCAGCAGTTACAGGGGTGGTAACGATGAGCAGTTCTTC. Protein: CASSYRGGNDEQFF.